This TCR beta chain appears in the sequencing data of a study of shared clonotypes between healthy human individuals. Naive CD8 cells, CD45RO-negative and positively selected for CCR7, excluded terminally differentiated effector memory CD45RA+ cells. The ends lost 1 base at V and 6 bases at J; junction bases unmatched: 14. CDR1 and CDR2 from the germline V gene are SGDLS and YYNGEE. The CDR3 spans 19 residues. Libraries were prepared by immunoSEQ multiplex PCR; TCRdb keeps only in-frame clonotypes and omits some of them. The sample holds about 700,000 clones, 92% seen once. V is TRBV9 and J is TRBJ2-2, with 11 bases identical to TRBD2. Specimen: naive CD8+ T cells sorted from blood. The receptor comes from a young man in good health. The chain's CDR3 is CASSVKRGLTSGIAGELFF. The CDR3 coding sequence is TGTGCCAGCAGCGTAAAGCGGGGGTTGACTAGCGGGATCGCCGGGGAGCTGTTTTTT.